Listed below are T cell receptor beta chains from one sample, sequenced in a study of Graves' ophthalmopathy and Graves' hyperthyroidism. TCRdb independently ran MiXCR on the multiplex PCR reads; one entry per CDR3 protein. Here the sample spans 350,000 to 450,000 distinct CDR3 sequences, roughly 21% being singletons. The sequenced material came from peripheral blood. The source of these receptors is a woman younger than 35 with stable Graves' hyperthyroidism. Both conserved end residues are part of each CDR3. D genes are given only for firm matches. Size values are once, few and many counts, or a class for expanded clones, and some rows have none.

size: -
J: TRBJ1-2
V: TRBV12-3/TRBV12-4
D: -
CDR3: CASSLGQVDGYTF
DNA: TGTGCCAGCAGTTTAGGACAGGTCGATGGCTACACCTTC

size: -
J: TRBJ2-7
V: TRBV12-3/TRBV12-4
D: TRBD1
CDR3: CASRKDRGVAQYF
DNA: TGTGCCAGCAGAAAGGACAGGGGGGTAGCCCAGTACTTC

size: many
J: TRBJ1-5
V: TRBV7-8
D: -
CDR3: CASSLAGSGSNQPQHF
DNA: TGTGCCAGCAGCTTAGCTGGTTCGGGTAGCAATCAGCCCCAGCATTTT

size: -
J: TRBJ2-7
V: TRBV4-3
D: TRBD2
CDR3: CASSQDELAGGYEQYF
DNA: TGCGCCAGCAGCCAAGACGAACTAGCGGGTGGCTACGAGCAGTACTTC

size: many
J: TRBJ2-5
V: TRBV6-1
D: TRBD2
CDR3: CASRSSGAGEFETQYF
DNA: TGTGCCAGCAGGTCCAGTGGGGCGGGAGAGTTTGAGACCCAGTACTTC

size: many
J: TRBJ2-1
V: TRBV30
D: -
CDR3: CAWSKSSYNEQFF
DNA: TGTGCCTGGAGTAAATCAAGTTACAATGAGCAGTTCTTC

size: many
J: TRBJ2-4
V: TRBV20-1
D: TRBD1
CDR3: CSASTGFDIQYF
DNA: TGCAGTGCATCGACAGGGTTTGACATTCAGTACTTC

size: many
J: TRBJ2-7
V: TRBV6-2/TRBV6-3
D: -
CDR3: CASTPDSLGYEQYF
DNA: TGTGCCAGCACTCCTGATTCTTTAGGCTACGAGCAGTACTTC

size: -
J: TRBJ1-1
V: TRBV28
D: TRBD1
CDR3: CASSSPTGYKNTEAFF
DNA: TGTGCCAGCAGTTCCCCGACAGGGTACAAGAACACTGAAGCTTTCTTT

size: many
J: TRBJ2-7
V: TRBV10-3
D: -
CDR3: CAIRAKLAYEQYF
DNA: TGTGCCATCAGGGCTAAGTTAGCCTACGAGCAGTACTTC

size: many
J: TRBJ1-2
V: TRBV6-2/TRBV6-3
D: -
CDR3: CASSFGTRGYTF
DNA: TGTGCCAGCAGCTTTGGGACGCGTGGCTACACCTTC

size: many
J: TRBJ2-2
V: TRBV7-3
D: TRBD1
CDR3: CASRQDRGNTGELFF
DNA: TGTGCCAGCAGGCAAGACAGGGGTAACACCGGGGAGCTGTTTTTT

size: many
J: TRBJ2-7
V: TRBV7-2
D: -
CDR3: CASSLTRDEQYF
DNA: TGTGCCAGCAGCTTAACACGCGACGAGCAGTACTTC

size: many
J: TRBJ2-7
V: TRBV5-5
D: TRBD2
CDR3: CASGPLLATHEQYF
DNA: TGTGCCAGCGGCCCGCTACTAGCGACCCACGAGCAGTACTTC

size: many
J: TRBJ1-5
V: TRBV6-2/TRBV6-3
D: TRBD1
CDR3: CATKRQGSNQPQHF
DNA: TGTGCCACCAAGCGACAGGGAAGCAATCAGCCCCAGCATTTT

size: many
J: TRBJ1-1
V: TRBV6-1
D: TRBD1
CDR3: CASSKTGLDTEAFF
DNA: TGTGCCAGCAGTAAGACAGGGCTGGACACTGAAGCTTTCTTT

size: many
J: TRBJ1-1
V: TRBV7-2
D: TRBD1
CDR3: CASSFHPGQGAEAFF
DNA: TGTGCCAGCAGCTTCCACCCGGGACAGGGAGCTGAAGCTTTCTTT

size: many
J: TRBJ2-7
V: TRBV28
D: TRBD1
CDR3: CASSKYRGAYEQYF
DNA: TGTGCCAGCAGTAAATACAGGGGAGCCTACGAGCAGTACTTC

size: many
J: TRBJ2-7
V: TRBV5-8
D: -
CDR3: CASSPPRGTYEQYF
DNA: TGTGCCAGCAGCCCGCCCAGGGGAACCTACGAGCAGTACTTC

size: many
J: TRBJ2-5
V: TRBV30
D: -
CDR3: CAWATGDQETQYF
DNA: TGTGCCTGGGCCACCGGGGACCAAGAGACCCAGTACTTC

size: -
J: TRBJ2-5
V: TRBV11-2
D: -
CDR3: CASSRTNAYQETQYF
DNA: TGTGCCAGCAGCCGCACGAACGCATATCAAGAGACCCAGTACTTC

size: many
J: TRBJ2-2
V: TRBV27
D: TRBD2
CDR3: CASSFVGGPGNTGELFF
DNA: TGTGCCAGCAGTTTCGTGGGAGGGCCGGGGAACACCGGGGAGCTGTTTTTT

size: many
J: TRBJ1-5
V: TRBV25-1
D: -
CDR3: CASSNSGQKSQPQHF
DNA: TGTGCCAGCAGCAATTCCGGACAGAAGAGTCAGCCCCAGCATTTT

size: many
J: TRBJ1-2
V: TRBV7-2
D: -
CDR3: CASSRQQDYYGYTF
DNA: TGTGCCAGCAGCCGACAACAGGATTACTATGGCTACACCTTC

size: many
J: TRBJ2-7
V: TRBV12-3/TRBV12-4
D: TRBD2
CDR3: CASRPTAGGSEQYF
DNA: TGTGCCAGCAGGCCCACGGCGGGAGGTTCCGAGCAGTACTTC

size: -
J: TRBJ2-5
V: TRBV6-5
D: TRBD1
CDR3: CASSYTGTGRETQYF
DNA: TGTGCCAGCAGTTACACCGGGACAGGGAGAGAGACCCAGTACTTC

size: many
J: TRBJ2-5
V: TRBV7-2
D: TRBD1
CDR3: CASSSPLKRQGAGAKYF
DNA: TGTGCCAGCAGCTCTCCCCTTAAACGACAGGGGGCGGGGGCCAAGTACTTC

size: many
J: TRBJ2-7
V: TRBV20-1
D: TRBD2
CDR3: CSARAGTSGSPYEQYF
DNA: TGCAGTGCTAGAGCCGGGACTAGCGGGAGTCCCTACGAGCAGTACTTC

size: many
J: TRBJ2-5
V: TRBV14
D: TRBD1
CDR3: CASSQDLNRGLVETQYF
DNA: TGTGCCAGCAGCCAAGATCTGAACAGGGGGCTTGTGGAGACCCAGTACTTC

size: many
J: TRBJ2-5
V: TRBV20-1
D: TRBD2
CDR3: CSASPSGTETQYF
DNA: TGCAGTGCTAGTCCTAGCGGGACAGAGACCCAGTACTTC

size: many
J: TRBJ2-7
V: TRBV4-1
D: -
CDR3: CASNDGYEQYF
DNA: TGCGCCAGCAATGACGGCTACGAGCAGTACTTC

size: many
J: TRBJ1-6
V: TRBV30
D: TRBD1
CDR3: CACSLLNPGQLHF
DNA: TGTGCCTGCTCTCTGCTGAATCCGGGACAGTTACACTTT

size: -
J: TRBJ2-2
V: TRBV5-1
D: -
CDR3: CASSLAIGNTGELFF
DNA: TGCGCCAGCAGCTTGGCCATTGGGAACACCGGGGAGCTGTTTTTT

size: many
J: TRBJ2-7
V: TRBV27
D: TRBD1
CDR3: CASSLQGARVQYF
DNA: TGTGCCAGCAGTCTACAGGGGGCGCGGGTGCAGTACTTC

size: many
J: TRBJ2-7
V: TRBV11-2
D: TRBD2
CDR3: CASSLDPSGSSYEQYF
DNA: TGTGCCAGCAGCTTGGACCCTAGCGGGAGCTCCTACGAGCAGTACTTC

size: many
J: TRBJ2-5
V: TRBV12-3/TRBV12-4
D: TRBD1
CDR3: CASSYRGLTTQYF
DNA: TGTGCCAGCAGTTACAGGGGCTTAACGACCCAGTACTTC

size: many
J: TRBJ2-7
V: TRBV6-5
D: -
CDR3: CASKSLRFYEQYF
DNA: TGTGCCAGCAAAAGTTTGAGATTTTACGAGCAGTACTTC